The text below deals with one T cell receptor (beta chain). As yet, its antigen is unknown. This same CDR3 is encoded by further DNA sequences in the sample. The data originate from a study of beta chain features in type 1 diabetes. The sequenced template was cDNA made from the entire isolated RNA. The data were produced by immunoSEQ multiplex PCR, yet TCRdb's version contains in-frame clones alone and is incomplete. Found here are more than 100,000 clones, roughly 10% of them singletons; the top ten hold 0.75%. Trimming stripped 6 bases from V and 5 bases from J, with 10 bases between. CDR3 size: 12 residues. The germline CDR1 and CDR2 sequences are LGHNA and YSLEER. General study findings and limits: When Type 1 diabetes patients were examined, their TCRB CDR3s proved moderately but significantly shorter in all four CD4+ subsets.

The material sequenced was central memory CD4+ T cells from blood. This clonotype was sampled from a man aged 25 to 40 with type 1 diabetes. V and J are TRBV4-3 and TRBJ1-2; tentatively, D is TRBD1 (5 bases). The CDR3 bases are TGCGCCAGCAGTGGGCAGGGATATGGCTACACCTTC. Amino acid sequence: CASSGQGYGYTF.